This T cell receptor (beta chain) derives from a study of PD-1 blockade in mismatch repair-deficient tumors. Sequenced by immunoSEQ multiplex PCR; TCRdb stores in-frame clones only, minus some. This table holds 16,000 or so clones, around 80% found once. CDR1 and CDR2 (germline): LNHNV, YYDKDF (reference sequence). The CDR3 consists of 14 residues. Trimming cost V 1 base and J 1 base, with 8 bases left between them. Time point given: roughly 11-day in vitro stimulation with candidate neoantigen peptide 5. TCRs were sequenced from three patients responding to pembrolizumab. About 7 ELISpot-reactive neoantigen peptides each drove an approximately ten-day in vitro stimulation. Of note for this clone: Its antigen is unknown.

The sequence derives from an adult with mismatch repair-deficient cancer. The chain couples TRBV15 to TRBJ2-7, with D unresolved. The sequencing here drew on cells cultured in vitro, taken from a patient treated with pembrolizumab. Here the CDR3 reads CATSRGTGSYEQYF. CDR3 DNA sequence: TGTGCCACCAGCAGAGGGACGGGTTCCTACGAGCAGTACTTC. The full variable domain, its missing parts supplied by reference TRBV15 and TRBJ2-7, is DAMVIQNPRYQVTQFGKPVTLSCSQTLNHNVMYWYQQKSSQAPKLLFHYYDKDFNNEADTPDNFQSRRPNTSFCFLDIRSPGLGDTAMYLCATSRGTGSYEQYFGPGTRLTVT.